This T cell receptor (gamma chain) was found in a study of gamma-delta chains in newborns, infants, children. Study in general: Innate gammadelta T cells reportedly expand polyclonally right after birth, driven by microbial exposure, per the title.

TCRdb redid the clone calls on the reads with CATT. Of about 1,000 gamma-chain clones in the sample, less than 40% are singletons; the top ten hold around two fifths. With 0 bases clipped from V and 7 bases from J, the junction kept 6 bases outside the gene matches. The CDR3 is 17 amino acids. CDR1 GITISATS and CDR2 ISYDGTV come from the germline V gene (reference sequence). This clone was detected a few times. The chain carries TRGV9 and TRGJP. No J gene is reported in TCRdb; it was inferred here by comparing the DNA with germline. Sequencing was performed on blood. The TCR originated in a child who was a newborn, infant or young child, either healthy, febrile or measles-vaccinated (not recorded which). CDR3 residues: CALWEVHMELGKKIKVF. The CDR3 bases are TGTGCCTTGTGGGAGGTGCATATGGAGTTGGGCAAAAAAATCAAGGTATTT.